What follows are 19 T cell receptor beta chains derived from one specimen sequenced in a study of T cell changes during pregnancy in multiple sclerosis (dated by TCRdb to between 2018 and 2020). The library was generated by the immunoSEQ multiplex PCR assay. TCRdb mirrors the immuneACCESS table, restricted to in-frame sequences. Some clones are absent from its copies; in checked studies, under half trace to an unresolved V gene, and the reason for the others is unknown. The sample table contains 40,000 to 55,000 clones; only one count was recorded for nearly 95% of them. Around 0.29% of the sample goes to the ten largest clones. This specimen was CD4+ T cells from peripheral blood mononuclear cells, taken in the second trimester of pregnancy. Every receptor here comes from a female donor with multiple sclerosis, enrolled in a pregnancy study.

The V and J genes are TRBV2 and TRBJ1-6, with 9 bases matching TRBD1. Per the germline V gene, CDR1 is SNHLY and CDR2 is FYNNEI. This CDR3 region has 14 residues. V lost 7 bases, J lost 7 bases, and 5 bases stayed unmatched. The CDR3 region is CASNAGQGNSPLHF. CDR3 DNA: TGTGCCAGCAATGCGGGACAGGGAAATTCACCCCTCCACTTT. Full variable domain (missing parts from reference TRBV2 and TRBJ1-6): EPEVTQTPSHQVTQMGQEVILRCVPISNHLYFYWYRQILGQKVEFLVSFYNNEISEKSEIFDDQFSVERPDGSNFTLKIRSTKLEDSAMYFCASNAGQGNSPLHFGNGTRLTVT.

The chain joins TRBV18 to TRBJ2-7; a weak D match, TRBD1 (6 bases). This CDR3 has 14 residues. V gave up 6 bases and J gave up 2 bases, with 14 bases separating them. CDR1 and CDR2 (germline): KGHSH, LQKENI. The CDR3 protein is CASSLGAGAYEQYF. The DNA of the CDR3 is TGTGCCAGCTCCCTCGGGGCAGGGGCCTACGAGCAGTACTTC.

This chain uses TRBV2 with TRBJ2-3; a possible D gene is TRBD2 (6 bases). With 7 bases removed from V and 1 base from J, the gap between germline ends came to 12 bases. Germline V lookup: CDR1 SNHLY, CDR2 FYNNEI. CDR3 length: 14 amino acids. CDR3 DNA sequence: TGTGCCAGCACCTCTTGGGGGGGCACAGATACGCAGTATTTT. This gives the protein CASTSWGGTDTQYF.

This chain joins TRBV5-5 and TRBJ1-3; 7 nucleotides line up with TRBD1. Germline-derived CDR1 and CDR2 are SGHKS and YYEKEE (reference sequence). V was clipped by 0 bases and J by 2 bases; unmatched bases: 5. The CDR3 consists of 16 residues. CDR3 nucleotides: TGTGCCAGCAGCTTGGTTGGAGACAGGGCTGGAAACACCATATATTTT. Translated, it gives CASSLVGDRAGNTIYF.

This clone was seen only once. The DNA of the CDR3 is TGCGCCAGCAGCCAACCCCAGGGCTCCACCGGGGAGCTGTTTTTT. This codes for CASSQPQGSTGELFF. The chain links TRBV5-1 to TRBJ2-2; D is possibly TRBD1 (5 bases). The V end lost 4 bases, the J end lost 4 bases, and 14 bases lay between the germline ends. Germline CDR1 and CDR2: SGHRS and YFSETQ. The CDR3 consists of 15 residues.

This clone has only one observation. The gene calls are TRBV5-6 and TRBJ2-7, with 10 bases identical to TRBD2. The ends lost 3 bases at V and 5 bases at J; junction bases unmatched: 5. Germline values: CDR1 SGHDT, CDR2 YYEEEE. This CDR3 comprises 14 residues. In DNA form, the CDR3 reads TGTGCCAGCAGCTCAGCGGGGGGGCCCCACGAGCAGTACTTC. Translation: CASSSAGGPHEQYF.

The chain carries TRBV5-8 and TRBJ2-1; D possibly corresponds to TRBD2 (6 bases). This CDR3 is 12 amino acids long. CDR1 and CDR2 from the germline V gene are SGHTS and YDEGEE. Trimming shortened V by 4 bases and J by 15 bases, and 17 bases separated the two germline ends. The CDR3: CASSRTIREWFF. CDR3 coding DNA: TGTGCCAGCAGCCGGACGATACGGGAGTGGTTCTTC.

The V call is TRBV19, the J call TRBJ2-7, with 12 bases identical to TRBD2. The germline V gene encodes CDR1 LNHDA and CDR2 SQIVND (reference sequence). V lost 4 bases, J lost 3 bases, and 1 base stayed unmatched. The CDR3 is 14 amino acids. CDR3 sequence reads: CASSTTSGGYEQYF. CDR3 nucleotide sequence: TGTGCCAGTAGTACGACTAGCGGGGGCTACGAGCAGTACTTC.

The chain carries TRBV6-5 and TRBJ2-1, with 7 positions matching TRBD2. J was trimmed by 8 bases and V by 2 bases; bases with no gene match: 0. The CDR3 is made up of 12 amino acids. In germline, CDR1 is MNHEY, CDR2 SVGAGI. CDR3 DNA sequence: TGTGCCAGCAGTTACGGGGGGGATGAGCAGTTCTTC. Its protein is CASSYGGDEQFF.

The V gene is TRBV4-1, the J gene TRBJ2-5, with D tentatively TRBD2 (6 bases). CDR1 is MGHRA and CDR2 is YSYEKL in the germline V gene. The CDR3 spans 13 residues. V was clipped by 4 bases and J by 4 bases, with 10 bases between them. The CDR3 is CASSRLVRETQYF. The CDR3 DNA reads as TGCGCCAGCAGCCGACTAGTGCGAGAGACCCAGTACTTC.

The chain joins TRBV6-1 to TRBJ1-2; tentatively, D is TRBD1 (5 bases). The length of the CDR3 is 13 residues. V was shortened by 3 bases and J by 6 bases, with 11 bases between the two germline ends. Germline V gene lookup returns CDR1 MNHNS and CDR2 SASEGT. CDR3 in DNA: TGTGCCAGCAGTGAGGGGGGACTCCATGGCTACACCTTC. It encodes CASSEGGLHGYTF.

This clone showed up just once. The CDR3 reads CASSGKSGGGNQPQHF. DNA for the CDR3: TGTGCCAGCAGCGGAAAGTCAGGGGGCGGAAATCAGCCCCAGCATTTT. The chain joins TRBV7-2 to TRBJ1-5; 8 nucleotides match TRBD1. J gave up 4 bases and V 5 bases, and 10 bases lay outside the gene matches. Germline CDR1 is SGHTA and CDR2 is FQGNSA. This CDR3 has 16 amino acids. Variable domain in full (rest from reference TRBV7-2 and TRBJ1-5): GAGVSQSPSNKVTEKGKDVELRCDPISGHTALYWYRQSLGQGLEFLIYFQGNSAPDKSGLPSDRFSAERTGGSVSTLTIQRTQQEDSAVYLCASSGKSGGGNQPQHFGDGTRLSIL.

The table lists this clone with a count of one. This chain links TRBV6-5 with TRBJ2-7; the D gene is possibly TRBD2 (6 bases). Germline assignment: CDR1 MNHEY and CDR2 SVGAGI. The ends were cut back, 5 bases at V and 1 base at J, with 9 bases in the middle. The CDR3 has 13 residues. This chain's CDR3 is CASSPRGSYEQYF. The CDR3 coding sequence is TGTGCCAGCAGTCCCCGGGGGTCCTACGAGCAGTACTTC.

V usage is TRBV28 and J usage is TRBJ1-2; 12 bases are shared with TRBD1. J gave up 5 bases and V 2 bases, and 3 bases lay outside the gene matches. The CDR3 is 15 residues long. Germline CDR1 reads MDHEN; CDR2 reads SYDVKM. CDR3 DNA sequence: TGTGCCAGCAGTTTAATGGGACAGGGGGCTTATGGCTACACCTTC. It translates to CASSLMGQGAYGYTF.

CDR3 sequence reads: CASSAGSGKNIQYF. The CDR3 nucleotides read TGCGCCAGCAGTGCTGGGTCGGGCAAAAACATTCAGTACTTC. V gene TRBV10-2 combines with J gene TRBJ2-4, with unresolved D. The germline CDR1 and CDR2 sequences are WSHSY and SAAADI. Trimming shortened V by 4 bases and J by 3 bases, and 10 bases separated the two germline ends. This CDR3 has 14 residues.

The rearrangement joins TRBV19 to TRBJ1-2; D unresolved. V gave up 3 bases and J gave up 8 bases, with 10 bases separating them. The CDR3 loop spans 12 amino acids. Germline loops: CDR1 LNHDA, CDR2 SQIVND (reference sequence). The CDR3 region has the DNA TGTGCCAGTAGTATTTCCGGAGGGGGCTACACCTTC. Translated, it gives CASSISGGGYTF.

V and J are TRBV7-2 and TRBJ2-3, with 10 positions matching TRBD2. Germline V gene data show CDR1 as SGHTA and CDR2 as FQGNSA. Trimming cost V 4 bases and J 3 bases; bases outside gene matches: 4. The CDR3 contains 15 residues. CDR3 nucleotide sequence: TGTGCCAGCAGCTCCGCTAGCGGGGGAACAGATACGCAGTATTTT. It translates to CASSSASGGTDTQYF.

This clone was found once. This chain connects TRBV18 to TRBJ2-1; 11 nucleotides line up with TRBD2. V gave up 7 bases and J gave up 8 bases; unmatched junction bases: 10. The CDR3 has 15 residues. Germline V gene data show CDR1 as KGHSH and CDR2 as LQKENI. The CDR3 is CASFTLAGGKDEQFF. In DNA form, the CDR3 reads TGTGCCAGCTTCACCCTAGCGGGGGGTAAAGATGAGCAGTTCTTC.

This chain links TRBV4-1 with TRBJ1-5; weak D call: TRBD1 (6 bases). V dropped 7 bases and J dropped 0 bases, with 13 bases sitting between them. The germline gives CDR1 MGHRA, CDR2 YSYEKL. There are 15 residues in the CDR3. The CDR3 nucleotides read TGCGCCAGCACCCGACAGGCACCTAGCAATCAGCCCCAGCATTTT. It yields the protein CASTRQAPSNQPQHF.